Sequencing of this T cell receptor (beta chain) was carried out in a study of STAT5B mutations in CD4+ large granular lymphocyte leukemia. The assay was run at survey level. In the original analysis: Lowest detectable productive clonotype frequency was 2.59 x 10-5. Some clones are missing from TCRdb's copy, which holds only in-frame ones; the method was immunoSEQ multiplex PCR. The DNA was the basis for D and trimming; V, J and clone size are from that table. The table records nearly 45,000 clones, 80% to 90% of them present only once. Healthy controls were blood donor buffy coats. The sequence was obtained from a human donor in good health. What was sequenced was CD4+ T cells from blood buffy coats.

The CDR3 is CASSRGTGIYEQYF. The DNA for the CDR3 is TGTGCCAGCAGTCGCGGGACAGGGATCTACGAGCAGTACTTC. The chain carries TRBV6-5 and TRBJ2-7, with TRBD1 matching 9 bases. The CDR3 length is 14 residues. The germline V gene has CDR1 MNHEY and CDR2 SVGAGI. Trimming at V came to 5 bases and at J to 3 bases, leaving 5 bases not matched to a gene.